The subject of this entry is one T cell receptor beta chain. Its matching antigen is unknown. The CDR3 length is 14 residues. CDR1 is SEHNR and CDR2 is FQNEAQ in the germline V gene (reference sequence). V shed 1 base and J shed 9 bases, with 13 bases lying between them. The data originate from a study of T-cell memory formation after mild COVID-19. Study details: TCR clusters mostly belonged to single donors. Regarding the study as a whole: Unconfirmed was the SARS-CoV-2 specificity of second-wave clones that peaked on day 37. Clones that contracted from day 15 to 85 had balanced CD4/CD8; later expanders were CD4+ biased.

A single record per CDR3 protein comes from TCRdb applying MiXCR to the 5' RACE reads. The sample carries 250,000 to 350,000 distinct CDR3 sequences, about 16% recorded once. The rearrangement links TRBV7-9 to TRBJ2-1; no clear D. The source is a man between 18 and 29 years old who had mild COVID-19 (a few samples of this study predate the infection). Cell type and time point are not known. Material: PBMCs or a T cell subset sorted from them (not recorded which). The CDR3 sequence is CASSLGTERTEQFF. The CDR3 nucleotides read TGTGCCAGCAGCTTAGGGACGGAGCGCACTGAGCAGTTCTTC.